The 6 T cell receptor beta chains below all came from one sample that was sequenced in a study of blood T cell repertoires in COVID-19. Libraries were prepared by immunoSEQ multiplex PCR; TCRdb keeps only in-frame clonotypes and omits some of them. This sample has approximately 99,000 clones, with 84% found just once. The sample comprised peripheral blood. The receptors here all came from a man between 65 and 80 years old with active or convalescent COVID-19.

The chain has TRBV5-6 and TRBJ1-2; D unclear. Deletions cut 4 bases from V and 2 bases from J, with 15 bases between. The CDR3 sequence is 15 residues long. Germline V gene lookup returns CDR1 SGHDT and CDR2 YYEEEE. The CDR3 loop is CASSPFRGSNYGYTF. CDR3 coding DNA: TGTGCCAGCAGCCCCTTTAGAGGGTCGAACTATGGCTACACCTTC.

CDR3 in amino acids: CASTPQGGWGEKLFF. CDR3 DNA sequence: TGTGCCAGCACCCCTCAGGGAGGGTGGGGTGAAAAACTGTTTTTT. The chain has TRBV2 and TRBJ1-4, with a possible D match to TRBD1 (5 bases). Per germline, CDR1 SNHLY and CDR2 FYNNEI. V was trimmed by 7 bases and J by 7 bases, leaving 19 bases between them. This CDR3 region has 15 residues.

The J gene is TRBJ2-1, the V gene TRBV6-5, with 8 bases matching TRBD2. With 8 bases clipped from V and 1 base from J, the junction kept 4 bases outside the gene matches. Looked up from germline, CDR1 is MNHEY and CDR2 is SVGAGI. The CDR3 is 14 residues long. The CDR3 sequence: CASSGGQSYNEQFF. In nucleotides, the CDR3 is TGTGCCAGCTCGGGGGGGCAATCCTACAATGAGCAGTTCTTC.

This clone was detected only a few times. CDR3 amino acids: CASSPGRLANEKLFF. For the CDR3, the DNA is TGTGCCAGCAGTCCAGGCAGGCTGGCTAATGAAAAACTGTTTTTT. The V and J genes are TRBV28 and TRBJ1-4, with D uncertain. V lost 5 bases and J lost 3, with 13 bases in between. Germline V gene sequence: CDR1 MDHEN, CDR2 SYDVKM. The CDR3 is 15 residues long.

V and J are TRBV18 and TRBJ1-1, with 11 bases identical to TRBD1. The junction had 2 bases not matched to a gene; V was cut back by 4 bases and J by 4 bases. The CDR3 has 14 residues. Germline lookup yields CDR1 KGHSH and CDR2 LQKENI. The CDR3 sequence: CASSRGQGATEAFF. CDR3 bases: TGTGCCAGCTCACGAGGACAGGGGGCCACTGAAGCTTTCTTT.

The chain joins TRBV6-5 to TRBJ1-1; D call uncertain. Germline loops: CDR1 MNHEY, CDR2 SVGAGI. The CDR3 totals 13 residues. V lost 3 bases and J lost 3, with 8 bases in between. Here the CDR3 DNA reads TGTGCCAGCAGTTATCAGGAAGACACTGAAGCTTTCTTT. Residues: CASSYQEDTEAFF.